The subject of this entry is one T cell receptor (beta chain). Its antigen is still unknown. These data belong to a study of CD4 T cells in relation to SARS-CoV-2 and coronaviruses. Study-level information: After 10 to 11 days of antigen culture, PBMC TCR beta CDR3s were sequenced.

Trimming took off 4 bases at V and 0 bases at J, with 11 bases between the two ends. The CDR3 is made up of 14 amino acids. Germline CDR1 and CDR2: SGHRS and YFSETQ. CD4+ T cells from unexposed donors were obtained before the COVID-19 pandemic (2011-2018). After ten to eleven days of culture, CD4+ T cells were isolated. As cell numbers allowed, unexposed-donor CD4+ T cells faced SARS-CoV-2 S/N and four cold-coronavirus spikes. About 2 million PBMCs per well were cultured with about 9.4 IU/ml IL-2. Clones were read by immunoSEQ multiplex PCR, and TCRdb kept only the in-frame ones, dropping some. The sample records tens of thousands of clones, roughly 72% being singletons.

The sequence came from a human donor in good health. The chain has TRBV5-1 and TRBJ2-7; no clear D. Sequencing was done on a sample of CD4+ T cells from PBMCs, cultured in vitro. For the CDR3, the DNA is TGCGCCAGCAGCCCTTTGGGCTCCTCCTACGAGCAGTACTTC. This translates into CASSPLGSSYEQYF.